This T cell receptor beta chain comes out of a study of identical twins (dated by TCRdb to 2016 to 2017). Study-level background: To test whether fetal clonotypes persist, the study used deep sequencing on TCR alpha and beta repertoires from monozygotic twins, unrelated adults of various ages, and cord blood. Replicate twin experiments were performed at different times using different library preparation protocols to rule out contamination.

Library generation was performed with 5' RACE. Sequencing instrument: Illumina HiSeq 2000. Template switching introduced a universal primer binding site; the final cDNA contained a unique molecular identifier, enabling accurate counting of TCR cDNA molecules. Specific primers in the conserved constant-segment region were used to synthesize first-strand cDNA for the TCR alpha and beta chains. Each cDNA library was double barcoded, with a SMART-Mk sample barcode plus Illumina barcodes, to control for contamination. TruSeq adapter sequences, together with Illumina sample barcodes, were added in two successive PCR steps. TCR alpha and beta cDNA libraries were sequenced on the Illumina HiSeq platform with custom primers. On the study's bioinformatics: MiGEC processed the raw reads to extract unique molecular identifiers, while MiXCR was used to determine the CDR3 positions. For each individual, recombination models were inferred using an EM algorithm with the repgenHMM and IGoR tools. Shared clonotypes were analyzed with the tcR package in R, and sharing was normalized by the product of cloneset sizes. To study raw recombination without the effects of thymic and clonal selection, out-of-frame nonproductive sequences were analyzed. TCRdb reran the public reads through fastp at Q25 and MiXCR, keeping productive beta chains. Merged by CDR3 protein, the rows form single entries marked with the most common genes and DNA. TCRdb, not the authors, supplied the V and J calls. The sample table lists about 220,000 distinct CDR3 sequences, under 10% of them with a count of one. The ten largest clonotypes hold just under 2% of the sample.

V is trimmed back by 7 bases and J by 9 bases, and the junction contains 20 bases that no gene match accounts for. The germline V gene (reference sequence) sets CDR1 to DFQATT and CDR2 to SNEGSKA. The CDR3 goes from the cysteine to the phenylalanine over 15 residues. Just CDR3 DNA is preserved here, 45 bases in frame from base 1. Every donor in the study was a healthy Caucasian. Three pairs of female monozygotic twins, all aged roughly 18 to 30 years, made up the twin cohort. Miltenyi CD45RO+ enrichment and human naive T-cell isolation kits were used to isolate memory (CD45RO+) and naive T cells from PBMC. The full study reports these points: In beta out-of-frame sequences, excess twin sharing was weaker, because having fewer shared sequences lowered the signal-to-noise ratio. Recombination models systematically underestimated out-of-frame TCR alpha sharing in monozygotic twins but agreed with sharing between unrelated individuals. Out-of-frame TCR alpha sequences shared between twins showed an excess of low generation-probability sequences compared with coincidental sharing between unrelated individuals. Fewer insertions were carried by abundant cord blood beta clonotypes, a similar but weaker trend appeared in young adult naive repertoires, and no such trend appeared in memory repertoires. Invariant T cells such as MAIT and iNKT could partly confound zero-insertion analyses, although diverse VJ usage argued against such confounding for most clonotypes. Because the same donors could not be followed over many years, the conclusions relied on cross-sectional statistical analysis.

Many counts were recorded for this clonotype. This clone's antigen is unknown. Nothing much larger sits one base from this clone, and base qualities are not available. The sample also formed part of further work on yellow fever vaccine responses in identical twins. The second study, in turn, reports: According to the authors, in identical twins the way T cells responded to vaccination appeared partly convergent and partly personalized. In the study, vaccine-responding T cell clones were precisely tracked in identical twins.

The receptor's source is a woman aged 18-29 years in good health. The V and J segments used are TRBV20-1 and TRBJ2-7; 8 central bases correspond to TRBD1. Sequences were obtained from memory (CD45RO+) T cells sorted from blood. The sample's cell subset or site label, in plain terms: CD45RO+ enriched T cells. DNA sequence: TGCAGTGTCGAGCCCCCCGGACAGGGCGTTTATGTGCAGTACTTC. Its product reads: CSVEPPGQGVYVQYF.